These T cell receptor beta chains were read from a single sample in a study of T cell repertoires in cytomegalovirus infection. The antigens these receptors bind are not known. MiXCR, applied by TCRdb to the reads, yields one record per CDR3 protein. The sample gives about 830,000 distinct CDR3 sequences, 32% of which show up once; 9.5% to 15% is in the top ten. Here the sequenced sample was cultured CD8+ T cells from PBMCs, taken from culture after CMV antigen stimulation. The source is a human donor in good health (CMV status not recorded). Some clones in this sample may be carry-over from other donors' samples. The CDR3 runs from the conserved cysteine through the conserved F or W. A D gene is named only where the DNA matches it firmly. Only part of the rows carry a size: once, few, many, or a class if the clone is expanded.

clone size: .
D gene: .
J gene: TRBJ1-2
V gene: TRBV3-1
CDR3 length: 16
CDR3 DNA: TGTGCCAGCAGCCAAGGAATATCGCAGGGTAGCTATGGCTACACCTTC
CDR3 protein: CASSQGISQGSYGYTF

clone size: few
D gene: TRBD2
J gene: TRBJ2-7
V gene: TRBV27
CDR3 length: 16
CDR3 DNA: TGTGCCAGCAGTTTACAAGGACTAGCGGCTTCCTACGAGCAGTACTTC
CDR3 protein: CASSLQGLAASYEQYF

clone size: few
D gene: .
J gene: TRBJ1-1
V gene: TRBV7-9
CDR3 length: 14
CDR3 DNA: TGTGCCAGCAGCTTAGACAGGCCCGACACTGAAGCTTTCTTT
CDR3 protein: CASSLDRPDTEAFF

clone size: few
D gene: TRBD1
J gene: TRBJ2-2
V gene: TRBV11-1
CDR3 length: 16
CDR3 DNA: TGTGCCAGCAGCTCCATTAAAAGGGGGCTCGACGGGGAGCTGTTTTTT
CDR3 protein: CASSSIKRGLDGELFF

clone size: few
D gene: .
J gene: TRBJ2-5
V gene: TRBV7-8
CDR3 length: 15
CDR3 DNA: TGTGCCAGCAGCTTACTTGGGCAGGCGAGTGAGACCCAGTACTTC
CDR3 protein: CASSLLGQASETQYF

clone size: few
D gene: .
J gene: TRBJ1-2
V gene: TRBV10-3
CDR3 length: 13
CDR3 DNA: TGTGCCATCAGTGAGTCGTCCAGCTATGGCTACACCTTC
CDR3 protein: CAISESSSYGYTF

clone size: .
D gene: .
J gene: TRBJ2-1
V gene: TRBV10-1
CDR3 length: 13
CDR3 DNA: TGCGCCAGCGGGGGCCGCTCCTACAATGAGCAGTTCTTC
CDR3 protein: CASGGRSYNEQFF

clone size: many
D gene: .
J gene: TRBJ1-4
V gene: TRBV7-9
CDR3 length: 15
CDR3 DNA: TGTGCCAGCAGCTTATCGAGCCCCGCTAATGAAAAACTGTTTTTT
CDR3 protein: CASSLSSPANEKLFF

clone size: few
D gene: .
J gene: TRBJ1-6
V gene: TRBV6-1
CDR3 length: 14
CDR3 DNA: TGTGCCAGCAGTTACGCAGAATTCAATTCACCCCTCCACTTT
CDR3 protein: CASSYAEFNSPLHF

clone size: few
D gene: TRBD2
J gene: TRBJ2-3
V gene: TRBV19
CDR3 length: 14
CDR3 DNA: TGTGCCAGTAGTATGGGTAGCGGGGCCTCCCCGCAGTATTTT
CDR3 protein: CASSMGSGASPQYF

clone size: .
D gene: .
J gene: TRBJ1-2
V gene: TRBV2
CDR3 length: 15
CDR3 DNA: TGTGCCAGCAGTGAAGGACAGGATGTAAACTATGGCTACACCTTC
CDR3 protein: CASSEGQDVNYGYTF

clone size: .
D gene: TRBD1
J gene: TRBJ2-7
V gene: TRBV12-3/TRBV12-4
CDR3 length: 13
CDR3 DNA: TGTGCCAGCACTGAGACAGGGTTCGACAAGCAGTACTTC
CDR3 protein: CASTETGFDKQYF

clone size: few
D gene: .
J gene: TRBJ1-5
V gene: TRBV28
CDR3 length: 15
CDR3 DNA: TGTGCCAGCAGTTTCAGTACACTTAGCAATCAGCCCCAGCATTTT
CDR3 protein: CASSFSTLSNQPQHF

clone size: few
D gene: .
J gene: TRBJ1-5
V gene: TRBV6-1
CDR3 length: 14
CDR3 DNA: TGTGCCAGCAGTGAATGGGACGGCGATTTGACCCAGCATTTT
CDR3 protein: CASSEWDGDLTQHF

clone size: .
D gene: .
J gene: TRBJ2-1
V gene: TRBV6-2/TRBV6-3
CDR3 length: 11
CDR3 DNA: TGTGCCACCTGGAGGGGCAATGAGCAGTTCTTC
CDR3 protein: CATWRGNEQFF

clone size: .
D gene: .
J gene: TRBJ2-4
V gene: TRBV7-9
CDR3 length: 13
CDR3 DNA: TGTGCCAGCAGCAACGGACAGCTTAACATTCAGTACTTC
CDR3 protein: CASSNGQLNIQYF

clone size: .
D gene: TRBD1
J gene: TRBJ1-1
V gene: TRBV4-1
CDR3 length: 13
CDR3 DNA: TGCGCCAGCAACCAGCGACAGGGGGGCGAAGCTTTCTTT
CDR3 protein: CASNQRQGGEAFF

clone size: few
D gene: .
J gene: TRBJ2-3
V gene: TRBV7-9
CDR3 length: 15
CDR3 DNA: TGTGCCAGCAGCTTAGCGGCCGGGTTTCCAGATACGCAGTATTTT
CDR3 protein: CASSLAAGFPDTQYF

clone size: few
D gene: .
J gene: TRBJ2-2
V gene: TRBV15
CDR3 length: 16
CDR3 DNA: TGTGCCACCAGCAGAGATCTCGGGGCGTACACCGGGGAGCTGTTTTTT
CDR3 protein: CATSRDLGAYTGELFF

clone size: .
D gene: .
J gene: TRBJ1-5
V gene: TRBV6-1
CDR3 length: 14
CDR3 DNA: TGTGCCAGCAGTGAGGGGTCCTTGGTTCAGCCCCAGCATTTT
CDR3 protein: CASSEGSLVQPQHF

clone size: .
D gene: .
J gene: TRBJ2-1
V gene: TRBV7-3
CDR3 length: 15
CDR3 DNA: TGTGCCAGCAGTCGACGCGAAGACTCCTACAATGAGCAGTTCTTC
CDR3 protein: CASSRREDSYNEQFF

clone size: .
D gene: TRBD1
J gene: TRBJ1-5
V gene: TRBV28
CDR3 length: 16
CDR3 DNA: TGTGCCAGCAGCGGGGACAGGGGCTTATTGGATCAGCCCCAGCATTTT
CDR3 protein: CASSGDRGLLDQPQHF

clone size: few
D gene: .
J gene: TRBJ1-1
V gene: TRBV4-3
CDR3 length: 16
CDR3 DNA: TGCGCCAGCAGCCAAGGGCCCGAGGGAGGGGACACTGAAGCTTTCTTT
CDR3 protein: CASSQGPEGGDTEAFF

clone size: .
D gene: .
J gene: TRBJ2-3
V gene: TRBV4-1
CDR3 length: 14
CDR3 DNA: TGCGCCAGCAGCCATCTCCTGGGATCGGATACGCAGTATTTT
CDR3 protein: CASSHLLGSDTQYF

clone size: .
D gene: .
J gene: TRBJ1-1
V gene: TRBV2
CDR3 length: 12
CDR3 DNA: TGTGCCAGCCCGGGGGGGTGGACTGAAGCTTTCTTT
CDR3 protein: CASPGGWTEAFF

clone size: few
D gene: TRBD1
J gene: TRBJ1-4
V gene: TRBV27
CDR3 length: 15
CDR3 DNA: TGTGCCAGCAGGCCACTTGAGGGGGCATATGAAAAACTGTTTTTT
CDR3 protein: CASRPLEGAYEKLFF

clone size: .
D gene: .
J gene: TRBJ2-1
V gene: TRBV7-2
CDR3 length: 17
CDR3 DNA: TGTGCCAGCAGCTTTCCGACAGTCTCAATCGGTTACAATGAGCAGTTCTTC
CDR3 protein: CASSFPTVSIGYNEQFF

clone size: .
D gene: TRBD2
J gene: TRBJ2-7
V gene: TRBV18
CDR3 length: 17
CDR3 DNA: TGTGCCAGCTCACCTGGAGCGGGGGGGGAACAATCCTACGAGCAGTACTTC
CDR3 protein: CASSPGAGGEQSYEQYF

clone size: .
D gene: .
J gene: TRBJ1-2
V gene: TRBV20-1
CDR3 length: 13
CDR3 DNA: TGCAGTGCTAGAGATGACCCGAATAATGGCTACACCTTC
CDR3 protein: CSARDDPNNGYTF

clone size: .
D gene: .
J gene: TRBJ1-2
V gene: TRBV12-5
CDR3 length: 11
CDR3 DNA: TGTGCTAGTGGTATTGCAGCCCTCGCCACCTTC
CDR3 protein: CASGIAALATF

clone size: many
D gene: .
J gene: TRBJ2-1
V gene: TRBV7-9
CDR3 length: 15
CDR3 DNA: TGTGCCAGCACCCTGAATAGTGGGAACTACAATGAGCAGTTCTTC
CDR3 protein: CASTLNSGNYNEQFF

clone size: .
D gene: .
J gene: TRBJ2-2
V gene: TRBV6-2/TRBV6-3
CDR3 length: 12
CDR3 DNA: TGTGCCAGCAGGGACCTTACCGGGGAGCTGTTTTTT
CDR3 protein: CASRDLTGELFF

clone size: .
D gene: .
J gene: TRBJ1-1
V gene: TRBV27
CDR3 length: 19
CDR3 DNA: TGTGCCAGCAGTTTAATGAGGACGGGGGGGAAACCCCTGAACACTGAAGCTTTCTTT
CDR3 protein: CASSLMRTGGKPLNTEAFF

clone size: .
D gene: TRBD1
J gene: TRBJ2-3
V gene: TRBV7-9
CDR3 length: 17
CDR3 DNA: TGTGCCAGCAGCTTCGCCGGGACAGGGGTTAGCACAGATACGCAGTATTTT
CDR3 protein: CASSFAGTGVSTDTQYF

clone size: .
D gene: .
J gene: TRBJ2-1
V gene: TRBV2
CDR3 length: 15
CDR3 DNA: TGTGCCAGCAGTGCCGGGACACAACTCTACAATGAGCAGTTCTTC
CDR3 protein: CASSAGTQLYNEQFF

clone size: .
D gene: .
J gene: TRBJ1-1
V gene: TRBV19
CDR3 length: 16
CDR3 DNA: TGTGCCAGTACTATCTTACCGGGAGACATCAACACTGAAGCTTTCTTT
CDR3 protein: CASTILPGDINTEAFF

clone size: few
D gene: .
J gene: TRBJ1-5
V gene: TRBV19
CDR3 length: 15
CDR3 DNA: TGTGCCAGTAGTATGTGGCCGGGGAGCAATCAGCCCCAGCATTTT
CDR3 protein: CASSMWPGSNQPQHF